This T cell receptor (beta chain) was sequenced for a study of CD8+ T cells in alopecia areata. Study-level background: Tofacitinib dosing lasted 6 to 18 months, which was then followed by 6 months off drug. Whole-study results and caveats: Normal scalp showed lower clonality than lesional scalp, especially alopecia totalis/universalis. There were also resident alphabeta T cells of normal skin sequenced in scalp samples.

In alopecia areata patients, both lesional scalp punch biopsies and peripheral blood were collected. With regard to this clone: The antigen remains unidentified.

Extracted RNA was reverse transcribed into cDNA, the sequencing template. Clones were sequenced by immunoSEQ multiplex PCR, and TCRdb holds only the in-frame ones, with some missing. The table records some 170,000 clones, roughly 66% of them present only once. This TCR was sampled from a human donor with alopecia areata. The specimen comprised CD8+ T cells sorted from blood, sampled at week 0.

CDR3 sequence: CATSRRLGINIQYF. The CDR3 DNA sequence: TGTGCCACCAGCAGAAGATTAGGTATCAACATTCAGTACTTC. The chain uses TRBV15 and TRBJ2-4; no firm D call. The CDR3 spans 14 residues. Germline V gives CDR1 LNHNV, CDR2 YYDKDF (reference sequence). V was clipped by 2 bases and J by 7 bases, with 12 bases between them.